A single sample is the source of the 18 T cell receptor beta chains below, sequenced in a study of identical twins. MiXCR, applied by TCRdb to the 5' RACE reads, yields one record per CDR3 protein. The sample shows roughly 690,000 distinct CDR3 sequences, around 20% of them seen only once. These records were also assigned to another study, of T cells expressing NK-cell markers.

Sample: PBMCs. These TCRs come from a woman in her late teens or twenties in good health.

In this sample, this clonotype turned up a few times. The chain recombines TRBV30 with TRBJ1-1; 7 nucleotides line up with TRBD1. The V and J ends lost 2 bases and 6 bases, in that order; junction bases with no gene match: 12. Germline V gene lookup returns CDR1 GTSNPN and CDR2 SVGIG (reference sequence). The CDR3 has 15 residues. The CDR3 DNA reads TGTGCCTGGAGTCCCCCGACAGGGCGCAAAGCTGAAGCTTTCTTT. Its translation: CAWSPPTGRKAEAFF.

The CDR3: CASSQTSTGFQNIQYF. The CDR3 bases are TGTGCCAGCAGCCAGACATCGACAGGGTTCCAAAACATTCAGTACTTC. The chain uses TRBV3-1 and TRBJ2-4; 7 bases are a match to TRBD1. Germline CDR1 LGHDT, CDR2 YNNKEL (reference sequence). The V gene end was trimmed by 3 bases and the J gene end by 5 bases; junction bases not matched to a gene: 10. The CDR3 covers 16 residues.

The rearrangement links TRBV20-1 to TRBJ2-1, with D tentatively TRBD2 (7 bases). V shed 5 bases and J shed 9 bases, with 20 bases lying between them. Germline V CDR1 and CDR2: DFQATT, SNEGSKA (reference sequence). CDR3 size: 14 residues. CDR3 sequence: CSARGGAGFGEQFF. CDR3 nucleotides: TGCAGTGCTCGAGGGGGAGCGGGGTTTGGTGAGCAGTTCTTC.

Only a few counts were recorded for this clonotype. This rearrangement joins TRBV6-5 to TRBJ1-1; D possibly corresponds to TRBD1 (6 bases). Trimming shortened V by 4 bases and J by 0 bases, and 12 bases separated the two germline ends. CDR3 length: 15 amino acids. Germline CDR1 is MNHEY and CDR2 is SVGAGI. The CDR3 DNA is TGTGCCAGCAGTTCTACGGGACACCTGAACACTGAAGCTTTCTTT. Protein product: CASSSTGHLNTEAFF.

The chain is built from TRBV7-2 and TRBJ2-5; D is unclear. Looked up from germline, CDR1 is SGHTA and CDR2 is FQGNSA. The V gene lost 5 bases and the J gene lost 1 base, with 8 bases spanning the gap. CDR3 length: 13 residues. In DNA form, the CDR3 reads TGTGCCAGCAGCCAATGGACCCAAGAGACCCAGTACTTC. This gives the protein CASSQWTQETQYF. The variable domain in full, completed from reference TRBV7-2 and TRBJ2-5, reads GAGVSQSPSNKVTEKGKDVELRCDPISGHTALYWYRQSLGQGLEFLIYFQGNSAPDKSGLPSDRFSAERTGGSVSTLTIQRTQQEDSAVYLCASSQWTQETQYFGPGTRLLVL.

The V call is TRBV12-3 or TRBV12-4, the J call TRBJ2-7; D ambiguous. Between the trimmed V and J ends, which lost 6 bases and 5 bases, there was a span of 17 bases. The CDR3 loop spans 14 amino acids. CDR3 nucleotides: TGTGCCAGCAGCCCTTACTATTTGGCGGACGAGCAGTACTTC. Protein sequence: CASSPYYLADEQYF.

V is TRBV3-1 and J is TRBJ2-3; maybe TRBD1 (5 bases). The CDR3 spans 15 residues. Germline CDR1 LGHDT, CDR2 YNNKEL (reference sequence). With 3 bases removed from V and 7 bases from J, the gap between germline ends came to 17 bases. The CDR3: CASSQLKGLFHTQYF. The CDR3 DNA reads TGTGCCAGCAGCCAGCTAAAGGGGTTGTTCCATACGCAGTATTTT.

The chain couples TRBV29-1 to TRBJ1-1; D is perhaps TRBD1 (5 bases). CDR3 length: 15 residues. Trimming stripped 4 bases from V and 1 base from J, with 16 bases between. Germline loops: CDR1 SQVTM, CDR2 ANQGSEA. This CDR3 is CSVVFPGTGNTEAFF. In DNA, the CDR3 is TGCAGCGTTGTCTTCCCCGGGACGGGGAACACTGAAGCTTTCTTT.

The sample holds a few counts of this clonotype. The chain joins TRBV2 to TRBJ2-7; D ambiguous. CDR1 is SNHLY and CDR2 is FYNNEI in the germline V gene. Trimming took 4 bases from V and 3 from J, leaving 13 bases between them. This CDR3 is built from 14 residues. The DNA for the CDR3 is TGTGCCAGCAGTGTGGGCAGGTCCTTCTACGAGCAGTACTTC. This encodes CASSVGRSFYEQYF.

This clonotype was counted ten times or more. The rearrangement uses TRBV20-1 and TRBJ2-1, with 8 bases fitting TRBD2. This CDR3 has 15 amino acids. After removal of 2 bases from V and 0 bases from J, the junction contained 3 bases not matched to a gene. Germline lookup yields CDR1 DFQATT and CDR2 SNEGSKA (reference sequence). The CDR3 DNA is TGCAGTGCTAGATCGGGACTAGGCTCCTACAATGAGCAGTTCTTC. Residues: CSARSGLGSYNEQFF.

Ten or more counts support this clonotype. The CDR3 loop is CSARDPYRGDGTQYF. The CDR3 DNA sequence: TGCAGTGCTAGAGATCCTTACAGGGGGGACGGTACGCAGTATTTT. V and J are TRBV20-1 and TRBJ2-3, with 8 bases fitting TRBD1. Unmatched junction bases numbered 10, after V lost 0 bases and J lost 8 bases. Germline values: CDR1 DFQATT, CDR2 SNEGSKA (reference sequence). The CDR3 sequence is 15 residues long.

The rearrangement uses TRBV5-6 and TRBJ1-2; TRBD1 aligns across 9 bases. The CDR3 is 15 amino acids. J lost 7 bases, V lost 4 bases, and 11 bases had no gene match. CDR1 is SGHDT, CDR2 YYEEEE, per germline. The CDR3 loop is CASSAGQGQLLGYTF. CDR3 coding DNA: TGTGCCAGCAGCGCGGGACAGGGTCAACTTCTTGGCTACACCTTC.

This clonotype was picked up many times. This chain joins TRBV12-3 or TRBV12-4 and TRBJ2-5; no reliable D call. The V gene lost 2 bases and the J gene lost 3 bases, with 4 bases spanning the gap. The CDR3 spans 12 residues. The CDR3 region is CASSLLEETQYF. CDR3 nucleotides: TGTGCCAGCAGTTTACTAGAAGAGACCCAGTACTTC.

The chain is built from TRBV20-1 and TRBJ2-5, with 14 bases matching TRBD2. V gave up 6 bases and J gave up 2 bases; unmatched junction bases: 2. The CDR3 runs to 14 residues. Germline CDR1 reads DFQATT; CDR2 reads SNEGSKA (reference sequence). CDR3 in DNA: TGCAGTGCCGGACTAGCGGGGGGTCAAGAGACCCAGTACTTC. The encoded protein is CSAGLAGGQETQYF.

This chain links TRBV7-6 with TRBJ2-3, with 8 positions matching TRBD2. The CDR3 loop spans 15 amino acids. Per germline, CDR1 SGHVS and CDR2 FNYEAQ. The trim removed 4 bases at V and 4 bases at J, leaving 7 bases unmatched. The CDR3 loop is CASSSLAGLADTQYF. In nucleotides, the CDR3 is TGTGCCAGCAGCTCATTAGCGGGATTGGCAGATACGCAGTATTTT.

The CDR3 is CASSRGQGMSQTQYF. CDR3 nucleotides: TGCGCCAGCAGCCGCGGACAGGGGATGTCGCAGACCCAGTACTTC. The chain employs TRBV4-3 and TRBJ2-5; the match to TRBD1 covers 9 bases. Germline values: CDR1 LGHNA, CDR2 YSLEER. The CDR3 extends over 15 amino acids. J gave up 6 bases and V 4 bases, and 9 bases lay outside the gene matches.

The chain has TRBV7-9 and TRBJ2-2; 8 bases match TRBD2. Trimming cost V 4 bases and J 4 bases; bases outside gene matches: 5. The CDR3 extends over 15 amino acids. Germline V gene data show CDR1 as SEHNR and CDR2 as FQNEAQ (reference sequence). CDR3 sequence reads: CASSYLGGVTGELFF. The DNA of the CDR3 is TGTGCCAGCAGCTACCTCGGGGGGGTCACCGGGGAGCTGTTTTTT.

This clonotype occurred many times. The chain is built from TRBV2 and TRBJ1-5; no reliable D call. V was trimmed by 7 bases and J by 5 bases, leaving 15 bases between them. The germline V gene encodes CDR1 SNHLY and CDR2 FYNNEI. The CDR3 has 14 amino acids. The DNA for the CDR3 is TGTGCCAGCACCGGGCCTAGTTTGGATCAGCCCCAGCATTTT. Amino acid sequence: CASTGPSLDQPQHF.